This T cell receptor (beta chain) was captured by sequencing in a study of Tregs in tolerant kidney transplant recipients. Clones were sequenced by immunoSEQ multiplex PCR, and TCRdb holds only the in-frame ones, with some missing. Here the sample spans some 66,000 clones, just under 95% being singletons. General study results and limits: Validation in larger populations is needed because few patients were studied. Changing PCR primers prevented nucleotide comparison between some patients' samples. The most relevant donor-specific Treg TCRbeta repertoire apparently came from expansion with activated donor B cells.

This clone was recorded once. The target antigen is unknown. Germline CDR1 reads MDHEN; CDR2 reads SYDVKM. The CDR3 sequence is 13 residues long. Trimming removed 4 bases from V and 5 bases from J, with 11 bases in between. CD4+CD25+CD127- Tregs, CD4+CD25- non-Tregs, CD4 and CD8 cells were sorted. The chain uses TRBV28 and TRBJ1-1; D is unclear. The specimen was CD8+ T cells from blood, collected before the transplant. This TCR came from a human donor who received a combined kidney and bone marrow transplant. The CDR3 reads CASSYRGFTEAFF. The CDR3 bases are TGTGCCAGCAGTTACCGAGGGTTTACTGAAGCTTTCTTT.